Listed here is a single TCR beta chain. The target antigen is unknown. The naive CD8 population came from CD45RO-negative cells selected for CCR7, without terminally differentiated effector memory CD45RA+ cells. This specimen comes from a study of shared clonotypes between healthy human individuals. Study-wide results and caveats: Sequencing depth was expected to influence donor clonotype sharing. Tissues were not sampled, only blood, and their repertoires likely differ.

When replicate PCRs were run on sorted subsets, they used 150 to 250 ng DNA, some 30,000 T cell genomes. Clones were sequenced by immunoSEQ multiplex PCR, and TCRdb holds only the in-frame ones, with some missing. Among about 1.9 million clones listed, 93% were seen once. The junction had 7 bases not matched to a gene; V was cut back by 3 bases and J by 2 bases. CDR1 and CDR2 from the germline V gene are MNHEY and SMNVEV (reference sequence). The CDR3 has 16 residues. The chain has TRBV27 and TRBJ2-7; 10 bases fit TRBD2. This TCR came from a man younger than 35 in good health. Some clones in this sample may be carry-over from other donors' samples. Sample: naive CD8+ T cells from PBMCs. CDR3 nucleotide sequence: TGTGCCAGCAGTTTTTCCGGGACTAGCGCTGCCTACGAGCAGTACTTC. Translated, it gives CASSFSGTSAAYEQYF.